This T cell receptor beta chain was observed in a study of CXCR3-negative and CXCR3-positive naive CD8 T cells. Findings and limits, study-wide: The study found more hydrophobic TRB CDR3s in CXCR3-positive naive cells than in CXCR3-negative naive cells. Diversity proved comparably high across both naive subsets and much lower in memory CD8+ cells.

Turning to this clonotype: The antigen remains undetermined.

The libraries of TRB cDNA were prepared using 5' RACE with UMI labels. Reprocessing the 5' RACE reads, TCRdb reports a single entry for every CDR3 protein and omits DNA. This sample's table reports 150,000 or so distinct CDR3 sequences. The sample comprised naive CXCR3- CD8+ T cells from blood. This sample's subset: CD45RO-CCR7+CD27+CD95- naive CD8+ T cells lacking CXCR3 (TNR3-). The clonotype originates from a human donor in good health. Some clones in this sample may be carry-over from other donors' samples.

This chain's CDR3 is CASRDSAGGQETQYF. The chain couples TRBV12-3 or TRBV12-4 to TRBJ2-5; TCRdb reports TRBD2, a call that lacks DNA to check it against. The CDR3 covers 15 residues.